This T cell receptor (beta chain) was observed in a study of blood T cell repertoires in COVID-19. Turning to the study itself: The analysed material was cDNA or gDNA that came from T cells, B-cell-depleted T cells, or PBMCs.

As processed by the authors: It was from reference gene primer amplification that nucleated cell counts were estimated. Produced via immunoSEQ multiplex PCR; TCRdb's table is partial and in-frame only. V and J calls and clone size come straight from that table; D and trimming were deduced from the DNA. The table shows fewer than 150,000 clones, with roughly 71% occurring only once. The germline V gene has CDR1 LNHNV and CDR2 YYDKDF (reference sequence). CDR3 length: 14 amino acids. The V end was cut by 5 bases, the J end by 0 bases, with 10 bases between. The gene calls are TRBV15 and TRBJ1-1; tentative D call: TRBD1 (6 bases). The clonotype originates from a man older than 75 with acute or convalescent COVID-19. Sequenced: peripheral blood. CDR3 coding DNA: TGTGCCACCAGCCAGGGGTATATGAACACTGAAGCTTTCTTT. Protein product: CATSQGYMNTEAFF.